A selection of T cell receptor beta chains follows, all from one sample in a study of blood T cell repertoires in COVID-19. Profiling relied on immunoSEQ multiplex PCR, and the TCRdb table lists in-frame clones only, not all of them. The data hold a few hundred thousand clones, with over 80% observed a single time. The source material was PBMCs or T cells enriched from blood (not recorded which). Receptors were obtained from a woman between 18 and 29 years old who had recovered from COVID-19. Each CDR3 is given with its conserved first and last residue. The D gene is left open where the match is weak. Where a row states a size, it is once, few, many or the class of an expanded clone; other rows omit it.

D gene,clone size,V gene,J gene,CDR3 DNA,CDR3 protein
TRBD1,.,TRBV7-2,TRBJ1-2,TGTGCCAGCAGCTTAGCGAGGACAGGGGGAAACGGCTACACCTTC,CASSLARTGGNGYTF
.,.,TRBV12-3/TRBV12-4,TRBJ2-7,TGTGCCAGCAGTATCACCTACGAGCAGTACTTC,CASSITYEQYF
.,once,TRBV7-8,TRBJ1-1,TGTGCCAGCAGCCTAATACAGGGTTCCGACACTGAAGCTTTCTTT,CASSLIQGSDTEAFF
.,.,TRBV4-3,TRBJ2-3,TGCGCCAGCAGCCGGGTAGCTTCGGGTTCAGATACGCAGTATTTT,CASSRVASGSDTQYF
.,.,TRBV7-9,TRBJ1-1,TGTGCCAGCAGTACTCCCCAGACAGAAGCTTTCTTT,CASSTPQTEAFF
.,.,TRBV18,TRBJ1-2,TGTGCCAGCTCTTCCCCAGAACAGGGTGACGGCTACACCTTC,CASSSPEQGDGYTF
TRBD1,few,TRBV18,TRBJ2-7,TGTGCCAGCTCACTGTTTACCGGGACAGCCTACGAGCAGTACTTC,CASSLFTGTAYEQYF
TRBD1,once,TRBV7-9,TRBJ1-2,TGTGCCAGCAGCCCACAGGGGATAGTCTTGGGAGGCACCTTC,CASSPQGIVLGGTF
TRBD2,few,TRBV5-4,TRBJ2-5,TGTGCCAGCAGCCGAACTCCGACTAGCGGGGAGCAGACCCAGTACTTC,CASSRTPTSGEQTQYF
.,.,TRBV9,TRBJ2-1,TGTGCCAGCAGCGTAGAAGGAGTAAATGGTGAGCAGTTCTTC,CASSVEGVNGEQFF
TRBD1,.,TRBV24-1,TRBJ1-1,TGTGCCACTCAATTCCCCCCGATAACGGGACAGCCGTACGACGGCACTGAAGCTTTCTTT,CATQFPPITGQPYDGTEAFF
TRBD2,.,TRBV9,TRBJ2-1,TGTGCCAGCAGCGTATCGGGGACTAGCAAAAATGAGCAGTTCTTC,CASSVSGTSKNEQFF
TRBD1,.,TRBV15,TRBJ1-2,TGTGCCACCAGCAGAGGAGACAGGGTTCCTAACTATGGCTACACCTTC,CATSRGDRVPNYGYTF